What follows are 21 T cell receptor beta chains derived from one specimen sequenced in a study of cytomegalovirus exposure and HLA in healthy donors. PCR primers comprised 60 Vbeta and 13 Jbeta primers. This table comes from immunoSEQ multiplex PCR, and its TCRdb copy is limited to in-frame clones, with some not included. The sample lists 50,000 to 65,000 clones; about three quarters were seen once. The sample taken for sequencing was PBMCs. The receptors here all came from a man between 18 and 35 years old in good health and CMV-seronegative.

J is TRBJ2-5 and V is TRBV30; no definite D call. The CDR3 has 13 residues. Per germline, CDR1 GTSNPN and CDR2 SVGIG (reference sequence). V was cut by 3 bases and J by 7 bases, with 15 bases left in between. CDR3 residues: CAWSRGDYGTQYF. DNA for the CDR3: TGTGCCTGGAGCCGAGGTGATTATGGGACCCAGTACTTC.

V is TRBV7-6 and J is TRBJ2-3, with TRBD2 matching over 11 bases. J gave up 1 base and V 5 bases, and 8 bases lay outside the gene matches. The CDR3 is 17 amino acids. Per germline, CDR1 SGHVS and CDR2 FNYEAQ. The CDR3 here is CASSPIAGGSGTDTQYF. In DNA form, the CDR3 reads TGTGCCAGCAGCCCTATAGCGGGAGGGTCGGGCACAGATACGCAGTATTTT. Full variable domain (missing parts from reference TRBV7-6 and TRBJ2-3): GAGVSQSPRYKVTKRGQDVALRCDPISGHVSLYWYRQALGQGPEFLTYFNYEAQQDKSGLPNDRFSAERPEGSISTLTIQRTEQRDSAMYRCASSPIAGGSGTDTQYFGPGTRLTVL.

The CDR3 here is CASRRTEQSEQYF. The CDR3 region has the DNA TGTGCCAGCAGGAGGACAGAACAGAGCGAGCAGTACTTC. The chain employs TRBV2 and TRBJ2-7; possible D gene TRBD1, 6 bases. This CDR3 has 13 amino acids. Trimming left V 6 bases short and J 6 bases short, with 15 bases between. Germline V lookup: CDR1 SNHLY, CDR2 FYNNEI.

Concerning this clone itself: Here the CDR3 omits its conserved ending phenylalanine or tryptophan, so a read error is the likely source. The chain couples TRBV10-2 to TRBJ1-5, with D maybe TRBD1 (5 bases). The V end was cut by 4 bases, the J end by 3 bases, with 13 bases between. The germline V gene has CDR1 WSHSY and CDR2 SAAADI. The CDR3 consists of 15 residues. CDR3 sequence: CASSAQEIVNQPQHV. CDR3 DNA sequence: TGCGCCAGCAGTGCACAGGAGATTGTCAATCAGCCCCAGCATGTT.

The rearrangement uses TRBV7-3 and TRBJ1-4; D is perhaps TRBD1 (5 bases). The ends were cut back, 5 bases at V and 8 bases at J, with 12 bases in the middle. Germline assignment: CDR1 SGHTA and CDR2 FQGTGA. This CDR3 is built from 13 residues. The CDR3 is CASSRDRGEKLFF. Written as DNA, the CDR3 is TGTGCCAGCAGCCGGGACCGGGGGGAAAAACTGTTTTTT.

In its sample, this clone ranks as medium-sized. The rearrangement joins TRBV5-4 to TRBJ2-1, with a tentative D call TRBD2 (6 bases). The germline V gene has CDR1 SGHNT and CDR2 YYREEE (reference sequence). CDR3 length: 13 amino acids. V was clipped by 8 bases and J by 4 bases, with 13 bases between them. The CDR3 here is CASRRDTYNEQFF. DNA for the CDR3: TGTGCCAGTCGGCGGGATACTTACAATGAGCAGTTCTTC.

The rearrangement joins TRBV28 to TRBJ1-2, with 8 bases matching TRBD1. Per the germline V gene, CDR1 is MDHEN and CDR2 is SYDVKM. The J segment lost 8 bases and the V segment lost 6 bases, leaving 5 bases of the junction unmatched. The CDR3 runs to 12 residues. CDR3 loop: CASSQGAKGYTF. CDR3 nucleotide sequence: TGTGCCAGCAGCCAGGGGGCGAAGGGCTACACCTTC.

CDR3 region: CASSSDSPLSYNEQFF. CDR3 nucleotides: TGTGCCAGCAGCTCGGACAGCCCACTGTCTTACAATGAGCAGTTCTTC. The chain has TRBV7-2 and TRBJ2-1; D might be TRBD1 (6 bases). In germline, CDR1 is SGHTA, CDR2 FQGNSA. V lost 4 bases to trimming and J lost 4 bases, with 17 bases between them. CDR3 length equals 16 residues.

CDR3 bases: TGTGCCAGCAGCCTAAGACCGGGAGCCCCCGACGAGCAGTACTTC. Its translation is CASSLRPGAPDEQYF. This rearrangement joins TRBV13 to TRBJ2-7, with D possibly being TRBD2 (6 bases). The V end was cut by 5 bases, the J end by 5 bases, with 19 bases between. The germline gives CDR1 PRHDT, CDR2 FYEKMQ (reference sequence). This CDR3 contains 15 residues.

This chain joins TRBV30 and TRBJ2-1; 14 bases are shared with TRBD2. The germline V gene encodes CDR1 GTSNPN and CDR2 SVGIG (reference sequence). J was trimmed by 10 bases and V by 7 bases; bases with no gene match: 3. The CDR3 totals 12 residues. CDR3 protein: CALTSGRGEQFF. CDR3 in DNA: TGTGCCTTGACTAGCGGGAGGGGGGAGCAGTTCTTC. Drawing the rest from reference TRBV30 and TRBJ2-1, the complete variable domain is SQTIHQWPATLVQPVGSPLSLECTVEGTSNPNLYWYRQAAGRGLQLLFYSVGIGQISSEVPQNLSASRPQDRQFILSSKKLLLSDSGFYLCALTSGRGEQFFGPGTRLTVL.

This chain links TRBV10-3 with TRBJ1-6; D is possibly TRBD1 (5 bases). Germline V CDR1 and CDR2: ENHRY, SYGVKD. The CDR3 covers 13 residues. Between the trimmed V and J ends, which lost 3 bases and 5 bases, there was a span of 5 bases. The CDR3 sequence: CAISDRDNSPLHF. CDR3 sequence (DNA): TGTGCCATCAGTGACAGGGATAATTCACCCCTCCACTTT.

The chain carries TRBV5-4 and TRBJ2-1; 12 nucleotides align to TRBD2. Trimming took 3 bases from V and 9 from J; bases not matched to a gene: 10. The CDR3 extends over 16 amino acids. The germline V gene encodes CDR1 SGHNT and CDR2 YYREEE (reference sequence). CDR3 nucleotide sequence: TGTGCCAGCAGCTCCGGGCTAGCGGGAGGGCAGGCTGAGCAGTTCTTC. Residues: CASSSGLAGGQAEQFF.

The rearrangement links TRBV4-3 to TRBJ2-1; D is unresolved. Germline CDR1 LGHNA, CDR2 YSLEER. Trimming left V 5 bases short and J 6 bases short, with 11 bases between. This CDR3 contains 13 residues. The chain's CDR3 is CASSSNRANEQFF. CDR3 in DNA: TGCGCCAGCAGCTCCAACCGAGCCAATGAGCAGTTCTTC.

This rearrangement joins TRBV7-6 to TRBJ2-7; a weak D match, TRBD2 (6 bases). Germline values: CDR1 SGHVS, CDR2 FNYEAQ. The V and J ends lost 0 bases and 0 bases respectively, with 9 bases between them. The CDR3 contains 15 residues. The CDR3 DNA sequence: TGTGCCAGCAGCTTAGCGCGGGATCCCTCCTACGAGCAGTACTTC. It yields the protein CASSLARDPSYEQYF.

The chain has TRBV4-2 and TRBJ1-6, with 7 bases identical to TRBD1. Trimming at V came to 0 bases and at J to 6 bases, leaving 5 bases not matched to a gene. Germline-derived CDR1 and CDR2 are LGHNA and YNFKEQ. The CDR3 consists of 16 residues. The CDR3 nucleotides read TGTGCCAGCAGCCAAGATCGGGGACAGTCTAATTCACCCCTCCACTTT. Its translation: CASSQDRGQSNSPLHF.

The genes are TRBV10-3 and TRBJ2-1; 14 bases map to TRBD2. V lost 5 bases, J lost 2 bases, and 8 bases stayed unmatched. CDR3 length: 18 residues. The germline gives CDR1 ENHRY, CDR2 SYGVKD. The CDR3 DNA is TGTGCCATCAGTTCGACTAGCGGGAGGGCCCTGGCCTACAATGAGCAGTTCTTC. Translated: CAISSTSGRALAYNEQFF.

This clone was observed a few times. The chain joins TRBV28 to TRBJ1-4; maybe TRBD1 (5 bases). Germline V gene sequence: CDR1 MDHEN, CDR2 SYDVKM. The V gene lost 4 bases and the J gene lost 12 bases, with 15 bases spanning the gap. The CDR3 consists of 13 residues. The CDR3 coding sequence is TGTGCCAGCAGTTCTAATCAGGGTACGGAACTGTTTTTT. Translation: CASSSNQGTELFF.

The V call is TRBV2, the J call TRBJ2-1, with 13 nucleotides matching TRBD2. With V trimmed by 5 bases and J by 6 bases, 4 bases remained unmatched. CDR1 is SNHLY and CDR2 is FYNNEI in the germline V gene. This CDR3 has 15 amino acids. In DNA form, the CDR3 reads TGTGCCAGCAGTCCGGGACTAGCGGGATCCAATGAGCAGTTCTTC. It translates to CASSPGLAGSNEQFF. Using reference TRBV2 and TRBJ2-1 for the parts outside the CDR3, the full variable domain is EPEVTQTPSHQVTQMGQEVILRCVPISNHLYFYWYRQILGQKVEFLVSFYNNEISEKSEIFDDQFSVERPDGSNFTLKIRSTKLEDSAMYFCASSPGLAGSNEQFFGPGTRLTVL.

The rearrangement uses TRBV4-2 and TRBJ2-7; 10 nucleotides match TRBD2. Trimming cost V 0 bases and J 3 bases; bases outside gene matches: 14. Germline V gives CDR1 LGHNA, CDR2 YNFKEQ. The CDR3 loop spans 19 amino acids. For the CDR3, the DNA is TGTGCCAGCAGCCAAGATTGGCGAGCGGGAGGGCCTACCGACTACGAGCAGTACTTC. Translated, it gives CASSQDWRAGGPTDYEQYF.

The chain recombines TRBV30 with TRBJ2-5; 8 positions agree with TRBD1. CDR3 size: 15 residues. Germline V gene data show CDR1 as GTSNPN and CDR2 as SVGIG (reference sequence). V dropped 3 bases and J dropped 5; count of bases not matched to a gene: 11. CDR3 in amino acids: CAWSAGDRGGETQYF. For the CDR3, the DNA is TGTGCCTGGAGCGCCGGAGACAGGGGAGGCGAGACCCAGTACTTC.

The chain is built from TRBV5-4 and TRBJ1-6, with 7 bases that match TRBD1. The CDR3 is 18 amino acids. Germline lookup yields CDR1 SGHNT and CDR2 YYREEE (reference sequence). With V trimmed by 2 bases and J by 0 bases, 8 bases remained unmatched. The DNA of the CDR3 is TGTGCCAGCAGCTTCGACAGGGCCCTTAGCTCCTATAATTCACCCCTCCACTTT. This encodes CASSFDRALSSYNSPLHF.